Shown below are 25 T cell receptor beta chains from a single sample sequenced in a study of identical twins (dated by TCRdb to 2016 to 2018). Library prep was done by 5' RACE. The sequencer was an Illumina HiSeq 2000. TCRdb reprocessing: public reads trimmed at Q25 with fastp, clones called with MiXCR, in-frame beta chains kept. Entries that share a CDR3 protein sequence are merged under the most common genes and DNA. This sample has 1,800,000 or so distinct CDR3 sequences in its table, and around 29% of those were observed once. The leading ten clones occupy over 0.25% of the sample. Sequenced input: cord blood. Receptor source: a newborn girl in good health.

The CDR3 loop reads CSAGLAGGAYNEQFF. The CDR3 DNA is TGCAGTGCGGGACTAGCGGGAGGGGCCTACAATGAGCAGTTCTTC. The chain combines TRBV20-1 with TRBJ2-1; 16 bases are a match to TRBD2. The CDR3 is made up of 15 amino acids. With V trimmed by 6 bases and J by 2 bases, 1 base remained unmatched. Germline V CDR1 and CDR2: DFQATT, SNEGSKA (reference sequence).

V usage is TRBV25-1 and J usage is TRBJ1-5; possibly TRBD1 for D (5 bases). The CDR3 has 13 residues. V was cut by 1 base and J by 8 bases, with 9 bases left in between. The germline V gene encodes CDR1 MGHDK and CDR2 SYGVNS. The CDR3 sequence: CASSESRGEPQHF. The DNA for the CDR3 is TGTGCCAGCAGTGAATCGAGGGGTGAGCCCCAGCATTTT.

This clonotype occurred a few times. This sequence joins TRBV7-2 and TRBJ2-4; 12 bases map to TRBD2. This CDR3 is 15 amino acids long. Germline values: CDR1 SGHTA, CDR2 FQGNSA. V lost 2 bases to trimming and J lost 5 bases; unmatched junction nucleotides: 1. CDR3 nucleotide sequence: TGTGCCAGCAGCTTACTAGCGGGAGGGGAAAACATTCAGTACTTC. Its protein is CASSLLAGGENIQYF.

V is TRBV12-3 or TRBV12-4 and J is TRBJ1-2, with 10 bases lining up with TRBD1. The V and J ends lost 5 bases and 0 bases, in that order; junction bases with no gene match: 12. This CDR3 comprises 18 residues. The CDR3 loop reads CASSTRDRGQFPNYGYTF. In DNA, the CDR3 is TGTGCCAGCAGTACCAGAGACAGGGGGCAGTTTCCTAACTATGGCTACACCTTC.

On this clonotype itself: Being one base from a much bigger clone, this may be a read error. The V gene is TRBV29-1, the J gene TRBJ1-1, with D possibly TRBD1 on 5 matching bases. Trimming pared 6 bases from V and 3 bases from J, leaving 11 bases between. The CDR3 is 12 residues long. The V gene's germline CDR1 is SQVTM and CDR2 ANQGSEA. Here the CDR3 DNA reads TGCAGCGTGCAGGGCATGGACACTGAAGCTTTCTTT. It is translated as CSVQGMDTEAFF.

As regards this clonotype: One junction end does not reproduce the germline sequence, and a read error may be involved. The V call is TRBV11-2, the J call TRBJ2-5; no firm D call. Germline V gives CDR1 SGHAT, CDR2 FQNNGV. This CDR3 contains 11 residues. CDR3 sequence: CASGLEVEQYF. The CDR3 DNA is TGTGCCAGCGGCTTAGAGGTTGAGCAGTACTTC. Drawing the rest from reference TRBV11-2 and TRBJ2-5, the complete variable domain is EAGVAQSPRYKIIEKRQSVAFWCNPISGHATLYWYQQILGQGPKLLIQFQNNGVVDDSQLPKDRFSAERLKGVDSTLKIQPAKLEDSAVYLCASGLEVEQYFGPGTRLLVL.

This clonotype was counted a few times. The chain uses TRBV9 and TRBJ2-3; maybe TRBD1 (7 bases). There are 15 residues in the CDR3. The ends were cut back, 3 bases at V and 0 bases at J, with 11 bases in the middle. The germline V gene encodes CDR1 SGDLS and CDR2 YYNGEE. Here the CDR3 reads CASSGQGLSTDTQYF. The CDR3 bases are TGTGCCAGCAGCGGACAGGGACTGAGCACAGATACGCAGTATTTT.

The rearrangement uses TRBV20-1 and TRBJ1-6, with D tentatively TRBD1 (6 bases). Germline CDR1 is DFQATT and CDR2 is SNEGSKA (reference sequence). Trimming pared 5 bases from V and 2 bases from J, leaving 10 bases between. CDR3 length: 14 residues. In DNA form, the CDR3 reads TGCAGTGCTCTCCGGGACACCTATAATTCACCCCTCCACTTT. Protein: CSALRDTYNSPLHF.

The chain employs TRBV2 and TRBJ1-2; D is ambiguous. This CDR3 is 12 amino acids long. The V and J ends lost 0 bases and 8 bases respectively, with 7 bases between them. Germline loops: CDR1 SNHLY, CDR2 FYNNEI. As DNA, the CDR3 is TGTGCCAGCAGTGAAGCCGGGAACGGCTACACCTTC. Protein: CASSEAGNGYTF.

The chain employs TRBV24-1 and TRBJ1-1, with D perhaps matching TRBD1 (6 bases). Germline V CDR1 and CDR2: KGHDR, SFDVKD. V lost 1 base and J 2 bases, leaving 10 bases between the germline ends. CDR3 length: 15 residues. In nucleotides, the CDR3 is TGTGCCACCAGTGATTTTGGGGGGGCAAACACTGAAGCTTTCTTT. It encodes CATSDFGGANTEAFF.

A word on this clonotype: The germline gene is not matched at one end of the junction; a read error may be the cause. The chain employs TRBV20-1 and TRBJ2-7; D might be TRBD1 (7 bases). The CDR3 covers 14 residues. Germline CDR1 is DFQATT and CDR2 is SNEGSKA (reference sequence). The DNA for the CDR3 is TGCGGTGCTGGACGCCCAGGGGGGCCTTACGAGCAGTACTTC. Its translation: CGAGRPGGPYEQYF.

This clonotype was picked up a small number of times. The chain combines TRBV3-1 with TRBJ1-6; D is unclear. With 1 base removed from V and 0 bases from J, the gap between germline ends came to 10 bases. CDR1 is LGHDT, CDR2 YNNKEL, per germline (reference sequence). The CDR3 consists of 17 residues. CDR3 DNA sequence: TGTGCCAGCAGCCAAGTATGGACGAGCTCCTATAATTCACCCCTCCACTTT. Protein sequence: CASSQVWTSSYNSPLHF. Filled out from reference TRBV3-1 and TRBJ1-6, the complete variable domain reads DTAVSQTPKYLVTQMGNDKSIKCEQNLGHDTMYWYKQDSKKFLKIMFSYNNKELIINETVPNRFSPKSPDKAHLNLHINSLELGDSAVYFCASSQVWTSSYNSPLHFGNGTRLTVT.

There are a few counts of this clonotype. The chain recombines TRBV5-1 with TRBJ1-1; D may be TRBD1 (5 bases). CDR3 length: 15 amino acids. CDR1 is SGHRS and CDR2 is YFSETQ in the germline V gene. The ends were cut back, 4 bases at V and 0 bases at J, with 13 bases in the middle. CDR3 loop: CASSPLGGVNTEAFF. The CDR3 DNA is TGCGCCAGCAGCCCACTCGGAGGGGTGAACACTGAAGCTTTCTTT.

V gene TRBV5-1 combines with J gene TRBJ2-3; D unresolved. The germline V and J ends were trimmed by 1 base and 1 base, with 13 bases remaining between them. This CDR3 has 16 residues. Germline V lookup: CDR1 SGHRS, CDR2 YFSETQ. Written as DNA, the CDR3 is TGCGCCAGCAGCTTGCGGCAGGCCTGGGGCACAGATACGCAGTATTTT. This codes for CASSLRQAWGTDTQYF.

This chain links TRBV6-2 or TRBV6-3 with TRBJ2-5, with D perhaps TRBD1 (6 bases). CDR3 length: 12 amino acids. Trimming cost V 2 bases and J 11 bases, with 12 bases left between them. The germline CDR1 and CDR2 sequences are MNHEY and SVGEGT. CDR3 DNA sequence: TGTGCCAGCAGTTACACAGGGCGGCAGCAGTACTTC. This sequence encodes CASSYTGRQQYF.

The sample holds a few counts of this clonotype. V gene TRBV20-1 combines with J gene TRBJ2-3; TRBD1 matches at 8 bases. This CDR3 is 14 amino acids long. V lost 1 base and J lost 8; bases outside the gene matches: 8. The V gene's germline CDR1 is DFQATT and CDR2 SNEGSKA (reference sequence). The CDR3 DNA reads TGCAGTGCTAGAGTGCCCAGGGGGCAGGTTACGCAGTATTTT. Its protein is CSARVPRGQVTQYF.

A note on this clonotype: This may arise from a read error, as a much more abundant clone is one base away. The chain recombines TRBV10-3 with TRBJ2-4; D is perhaps TRBD2 (6 bases). The J call may be in error: the DNA end matches TRBJ2-5 better. The CDR3 is made up of 17 amino acids. Germline assignment: CDR1 ENHRY and CDR2 SYGVKD. In DNA, the CDR3 is TGTGCCATCAGCCCGGGACTGGATTGTTCTAACCAAGAGACCCAGTACTTC. Amino acids: CAISPGLDCSNQETQYF.

The chain couples TRBV6-4 to TRBJ1-1, with TRBD1 matching 9 bases. This CDR3 comprises 18 residues. Germline lookup yields CDR1 MRHNA and CDR2 SNTAGT. The ends lost 2 bases at V and 0 bases at J; junction bases unmatched: 10. The CDR3 region is CASSDGEDRGRVNTEAFF. CDR3 in DNA: TGTGCCAGCAGTGACGGAGAGGACAGGGGCCGTGTGAACACTGAAGCTTTCTTT.

This clonotype was counted ten times or more. The chain uses TRBV2 and TRBJ2-4; D may be TRBD1 or TRBD2 (5 bases each). The V end lost 10 bases, the J end lost 0 bases, and 10 bases lay between the germline ends. This CDR3 is 13 amino acids long. CDR1 and CDR2 from the germline V gene are SNHLY and FYNNEI. The CDR3 sequence is CAIGERAKNIQYF. As DNA, the CDR3 is TGTGCCATAGGGGAGAGAGCCAAAAACATTCAGTACTTC.

The J gene is TRBJ2-3, the V gene TRBV5-4; perhaps TRBD1 as D (6 bases). Trimming removed 4 bases at V and 2 bases at J, with 14 bases between. The CDR3 contains 15 residues. In germline, CDR1 is SGHNT, CDR2 YYREEE (reference sequence). This CDR3 reads CASSPTRGNTDTQYF. The CDR3 DNA reads as TGTGCCAGCAGCCCGACGAGGGGGAACACAGATACGCAGTATTTT.

The V and J genes are TRBV12-3 or TRBV12-4 and TRBJ2-3; 8 bases line up with TRBD1. Trimming at V came to 5 bases and at J to 4 bases, leaving 11 bases not matched to a gene. The CDR3 consists of 16 residues. The CDR3 DNA is TGTGCCAGCAGTGAAAGAGGCCAGGGGGCCGCAGATACGCAGTATTTT. It yields the protein CASSERGQGAADTQYF.

Concerning this clonotype itself: One end of the junction does not line up with germline, which may come from a read error. The rearrangement links TRBV7-9 to TRBJ1-2; TRBD1 matches 8 bases. Germline V CDR1 and CDR2: SEHNR, FQNEAQ (reference sequence). This CDR3 contains 14 residues. The CDR3 protein is CVSSLIQGDYGYTF. In DNA, the CDR3 is TGTGTCAGCAGCTTGATACAGGGGGACTATGGCTACACCTTC.

This clonotype was counted at least ten times. This rearrangement joins TRBV6-5 to TRBJ1-2; TRBD1 matches 7 bases. CDR3 length: 13 residues. V dropped 2 bases and J dropped 8; count of bases not matched to a gene: 5. CDR1 is MNHEY and CDR2 is SVGAGI in the germline V gene. The CDR3 sequence: CASSYGAGGGYTF. The CDR3 DNA is TGTGCCAGCAGTTACGGGGCAGGGGGAGGCTACACCTTC.

This clonotype was picked up a small number of times. The chain employs TRBV3-1 and TRBJ2-5; D remains ambiguous. The end of the DNA fits TRBJ2-7 better, so the J call may be wrong. CDR3 length: 15 amino acids. Germline V CDR1 and CDR2: LGHDT, YNNKEL (reference sequence). The CDR3 is CASSQDLLYPNEQYF. In DNA form, the CDR3 reads TGTGCCAGCAGCCAAGATCTTCTATATCCGAACGAGCAGTACTTC.

This clonotype was seen only a few times. DNA for the CDR3: TGTGCCAGCAGCCCACCGGGCCTGTCCATATTACCAGGCGAGCAGTACTTC. Translation gives CASSPPGLSILPGEQYF. The V and J genes are TRBV7-9 and TRBJ2-7, with D uncertain. V was clipped by 5 bases and J by 6 bases, with 26 bases between them. Germline CDR1 is SEHNR and CDR2 is FQNEAQ (reference sequence). The CDR3 has 17 residues.